This T cell receptor (beta chain) originates from a study of blood T cells in healthy people across ages. Across the whole study: Per two T cells, about one barcoded beta molecule was captured through template switching.

The CDR3 totals 14 residues. V was pared by 0 bases and J by 4 bases, with 9 bases between. Germline V lookup: CDR1 LGHNA, CDR2 YNFKEQ. There are a few counts of this clonotype. Then a second PCR, running about 7 to 11 cycles, was carried out with a sample-barcoded 5' primer and a J-beta primer mix. TCRdb called the 5' RACE reads again in MiXCR, with one record for every CDR3 protein. The repertoire consists of about a million distinct CDR3 sequences, with about 48% occurring once and the leading ten covering about an eighth. The material sequenced was blood. The chain is built from TRBV4-2 and TRBJ2-5, with D uncertain. The TCR comes from a man in his thirties or forties in good health. CDR3 sequence: CASSQDRIRETQYF. DNA of the CDR3: TGTGCCAGCAGCCAAGACAGAATCCGAGAGACCCAGTACTTC.